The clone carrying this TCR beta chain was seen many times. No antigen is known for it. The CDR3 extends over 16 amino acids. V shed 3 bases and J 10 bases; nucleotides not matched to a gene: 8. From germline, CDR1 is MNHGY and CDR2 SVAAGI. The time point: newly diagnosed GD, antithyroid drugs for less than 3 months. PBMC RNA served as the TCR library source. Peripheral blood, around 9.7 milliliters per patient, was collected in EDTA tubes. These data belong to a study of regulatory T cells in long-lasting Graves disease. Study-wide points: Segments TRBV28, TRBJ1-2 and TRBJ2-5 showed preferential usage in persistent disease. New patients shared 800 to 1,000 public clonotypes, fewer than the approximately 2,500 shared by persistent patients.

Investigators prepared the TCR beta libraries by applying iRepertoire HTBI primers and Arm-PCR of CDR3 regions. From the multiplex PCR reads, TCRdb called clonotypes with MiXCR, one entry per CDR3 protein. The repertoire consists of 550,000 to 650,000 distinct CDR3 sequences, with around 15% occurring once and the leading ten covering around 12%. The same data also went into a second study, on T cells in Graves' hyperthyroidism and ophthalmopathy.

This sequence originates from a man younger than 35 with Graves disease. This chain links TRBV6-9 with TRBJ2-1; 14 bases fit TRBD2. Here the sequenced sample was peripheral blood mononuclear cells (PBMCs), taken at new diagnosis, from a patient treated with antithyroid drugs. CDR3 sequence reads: CASSYGGTSGSREQFF. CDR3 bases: TGTGCCAGCAGTTACGGTGGGACTAGCGGGAGCCGCGAGCAGTTCTTC.